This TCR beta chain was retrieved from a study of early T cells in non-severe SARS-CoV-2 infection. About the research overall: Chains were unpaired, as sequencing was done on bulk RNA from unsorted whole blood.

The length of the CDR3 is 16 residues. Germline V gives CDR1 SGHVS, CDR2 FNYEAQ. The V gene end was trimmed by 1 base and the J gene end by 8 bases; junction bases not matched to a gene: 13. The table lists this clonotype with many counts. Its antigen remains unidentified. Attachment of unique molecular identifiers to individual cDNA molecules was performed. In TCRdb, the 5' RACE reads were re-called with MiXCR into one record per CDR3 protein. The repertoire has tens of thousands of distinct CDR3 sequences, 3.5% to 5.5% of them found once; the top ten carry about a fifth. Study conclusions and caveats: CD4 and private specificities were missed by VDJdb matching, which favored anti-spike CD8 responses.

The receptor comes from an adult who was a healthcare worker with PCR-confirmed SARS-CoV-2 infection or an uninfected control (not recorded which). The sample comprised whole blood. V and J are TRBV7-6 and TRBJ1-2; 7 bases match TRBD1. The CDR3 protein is CASSLGSRKGASGYTF. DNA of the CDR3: TGTGCCAGCAGCTTAGGTAGTCGGAAGGGGGCTTCAGGCTACACCTTC.